These 26 T cell receptor beta chains originate from one sample sequenced in a study of a mutant IDH1 vaccine in newly diagnosed glioma. Indicated time point: week 5, during vaccination. One vaccine dose held 300 ug of mutant IDH1 20-mer peptide and came with topical imiquimod. Clones were read by immunoSEQ multiplex PCR, and TCRdb kept only the in-frame ones, dropping some. The sample lists roughly 39,000 clones; about 84% were seen once. No antigens are known for them. This specimen consisted of PBMCs, obtained from a glioma patient whose treatment included an IDH1 peptide vaccine. These receptors were taken from a man aged 35 to 55 with glioma.

The chain employs TRBV10-2 and TRBJ1-1, with 9 bases fitting TRBD1. J was trimmed by 2 bases and V by 7 bases; bases with no gene match: 5. The CDR3 covers 14 residues. Germline-derived CDR1 and CDR2 are WSHSY and SAAADI. CDR3 amino acids: CASKQGQGNTEAFF. DNA for the CDR3: TGCGCCAGCAAACAGGGACAGGGAAACACTGAAGCTTTCTTT.

The V gene is TRBV2, the J gene TRBJ1-5; 7 nucleotides match TRBD1. This CDR3 has 14 residues. Unmatched junction bases numbered 5, after V lost 5 bases and J lost 4 bases. Per the germline V gene, CDR1 is SNHLY and CDR2 is FYNNEI. CDR3 loop: CASSLTGQNQPQHF. CDR3 coding DNA: TGTGCCAGCAGTTTGACAGGGCAGAATCAGCCCCAGCATTTT.

V usage is TRBV5-1 and J usage is TRBJ2-5, with TRBD1 as a possible D gene (5 bases). This CDR3 region has 13 residues. The V end lost 4 bases, the J end lost 3 bases, and 10 bases lay between the germline ends. In germline, CDR1 is SGHRS, CDR2 YFSETQ. The CDR3 loop reads CASSGQAEETQYF. CDR3 coding DNA: TGCGCCAGCAGCGGACAAGCCGAAGAGACCCAGTACTTC.

J is TRBJ1-6 and V is TRBV4-2, with 9 nucleotides matching TRBD1. In germline, CDR1 is LGHNA, CDR2 YNFKEQ. The V segment lost 4 bases and the J segment 5 bases; nucleotides outside the gene matches: 6. There are 16 residues in the CDR3. The CDR3, as DNA: TGTGCCAGCAGCCCAGAGGGACAGGGAAATAATTCACCCCTCCACTTT. As protein: CASSPEGQGNNSPLHF.

The V and J genes are TRBV9 and TRBJ1-4; 9 bases line up with TRBD1. CDR1 SGDLS and CDR2 YYNGEE come from the germline V gene. The CDR3 spans 17 residues. J lost 0 bases, V lost 4 bases, and 7 bases had no gene match. DNA for the CDR3: TGTGCCAGCAGCAGGACAGGGGCCCATGCAACTAATGAAAAACTGTTTTTT. Translation: CASSRTGAHATNEKLFF.

This chain connects TRBV10-2 to TRBJ2-7, with a tentative D call TRBD1 (6 bases). CDR1 and CDR2 from the germline V gene are WSHSY and SAAADI. This CDR3 has 16 amino acids. Between the trimmed V and J ends, which lost 4 bases and 4 bases, there was a span of 20 bases. CDR3 protein: CASSAIGLGAVYEQYF. CDR3 coding DNA: TGCGCCAGCAGTGCCATCGGTTTGGGGGCGGTGTACGAGCAGTACTTC.

V usage is TRBV4-1 and J usage is TRBJ1-4; D gene uncertain. V lost 4 bases and J lost 0, with 6 bases in between. This CDR3 is built from 14 residues. The V gene's germline CDR1 is MGHRA and CDR2 YSYEKL. DNA of the CDR3: TGCGCCAGCAGCCGTCTTTCAACTAATGAAAAACTGTTTTTT. It encodes CASSRLSTNEKLFF.

Here the CDR3 DNA reads TGCGCCAGCAGCTTTGGAGACAAGACCTACGAGCAGTACTTC. It codes for CASSFGDKTYEQYF. The chain recombines TRBV5-1 with TRBJ2-7; D is unresolved. V was trimmed by 2 bases and J by 2 bases, leaving 11 bases between them. Germline CDR1 SGHRS, CDR2 YFSETQ. The CDR3 consists of 14 residues.

The rearrangement links TRBV18 to TRBJ2-7, with 10 bases aligning to TRBD1. CDR1 KGHSH and CDR2 LQKENI come from the germline V gene. V lost 6 bases and J lost 4; bases outside the gene matches: 9. The CDR3 is 15 residues long. The CDR3 loop reads CASSPGQGIWYEQYF. Here the CDR3 DNA reads TGTGCCAGCTCGCCGGGACAGGGGATCTGGTACGAGCAGTACTTC. Full variable domain (outside the CDR3, taken from reference TRBV18 and TRBJ2-7): NAGVMQNPRHLVRRRGQEARLRCSPMKGHSHVYWYRQLPEEGLKFMVYLQKENIIDESGMPKERFSAEFPKEGPSILRIQQVVRGDSAAYFCASSPGQGIWYEQYFGPGTRLTVT.

About this clone itself: The germline gene is not matched at one end of the junction; a read error may be the cause. The rearrangement links TRBV18 to TRBJ2-1; 7 positions match TRBD2. The CDR3 spans 16 residues. Germline values: CDR1 KGHSH, CDR2 LQKENI. The CDR3 reads CASSSPGGRVYDEQFF. The CDR3 bases are TGTGCCAGCTCATCACCCGGGGGGAGAGTATACGATGAGCAGTTCTTC.

The V call is TRBV2, the J call TRBJ1-1; no clear D. Germline V gene sequence: CDR1 SNHLY, CDR2 FYNNEI. This CDR3 is 16 amino acids long. V lost 6 bases and J lost 1, with 18 bases in between. CDR3 nucleotides: TGTGCCAGCAGGACACTTCCCCGGCTCCCGAACACTGAAGCTTTCTTT. Encoded protein: CASRTLPRLPNTEAFF.

The J gene is TRBJ1-6, the V gene TRBV5-4, with D possibly being TRBD1 (6 bases). The germline gives CDR1 SGHNT, CDR2 YYREEE (reference sequence). The CDR3 has 15 residues. Trimming stripped 4 bases from V and 9 bases from J, with 17 bases between. CDR3 in DNA: TGTGCCAGCAGCGAGATTACAGGGTTATCTTCACCCCTCCACTTT. Protein sequence: CASSEITGLSSPLHF.

The CDR3 DNA is TGCAGCGTCCGGACCGGGGTAGATGGCTATGGCTACACCTTC. This sequence encodes CSVRTGVDGYGYTF. J is TRBJ1-2 and V is TRBV29-1; no clear D. The CDR3 has 14 amino acids. Germline CDR1 SQVTM, CDR2 ANQGSEA. The ends were cut back, 6 bases at V and 4 bases at J, with 18 bases in the middle.

This rearrangement joins TRBV29-1 to TRBJ1-2; 7 positions match TRBD1. The CDR3 is 13 residues long. Germline assignment: CDR1 SQVTM and CDR2 ANQGSEA. Unmatched junction bases numbered 6, after V lost 4 bases and J lost 4 bases. The CDR3 sequence: CSVATGQSYGYTF. The CDR3 nucleotides read TGCAGCGTTGCCACGGGACAGTCCTATGGCTACACCTTC.

The chain combines TRBV6-1 with TRBJ2-7; no definite D call. Germline V lookup: CDR1 MNHNS, CDR2 SASEGT. V was trimmed by 4 bases and J by 6 bases, leaving 13 bases between them. The CDR3 extends over 13 amino acids. In DNA, the CDR3 is TGTGCCAGCAGTGCCGTTACCGGATCCGAGCAGTACTTC. Its translation is CASSAVTGSEQYF.

The chain uses TRBV7-9 and TRBJ1-2; perhaps TRBD1 as D (5 bases). Germline V lookup: CDR1 SEHNR, CDR2 FQNEAQ (reference sequence). V was shortened by 3 bases and J by 4 bases, with 9 bases between the two germline ends. The CDR3 runs 13 residues. Written as DNA, the CDR3 is TGTGCCAGCAGCTTGGGTCAGGGCTATGGCTACACCTTC. This sequence encodes CASSLGQGYGYTF.

V gene TRBV10-3 combines with J gene TRBJ1-6; possible D gene TRBD1, 5 bases. V lost 8 bases and J lost 7, with 12 bases in between. Germline values: CDR1 ENHRY, CDR2 SYGVKD. This CDR3 has 13 residues. The CDR3 sequence: CAIGRGGNSPLHF. The CDR3 nucleotides read TGTGCCATCGGAAGGGGAGGGAATTCACCCCTCCACTTT.

The gene calls are TRBV5-1 and TRBJ2-7; TRBD1 aligns across 11 bases. Losses at the gene ends were 3 bases for V and 1 base for J; bases not matched to a gene: 6. Per the germline V gene, CDR1 is SGHRS and CDR2 is YFSETQ. The CDR3 is 16 residues long. The CDR3 DNA is TGCGCCAGCAGCTCCGGACAGGGGGCGGGATCCTACGAGCAGTACTTC. Protein: CASSSGQGAGSYEQYF.

The chain carries TRBV10-1 and TRBJ2-1; D tentatively reads TRBD1 or TRBD2 (6 bases each). This CDR3 is 15 amino acids long. Germline V lookup: CDR1 WNHNN, CDR2 SYGVQD (reference sequence). V lost 0 bases to trimming and J lost 6 bases, with 12 bases between them. The chain's CDR3 is CASSESGGFSNEQFF. CDR3 coding DNA: TGCGCCAGCAGTGAGTCGGGGGGCTTCTCCAATGAGCAGTTCTTC.

V is TRBV2 and J is TRBJ2-5, with D hard to call. The CDR3 runs 11 residues. V gave up 7 bases and J gave up 4 bases, with 7 bases separating them. CDR1 SNHLY and CDR2 FYNNEI come from the germline V gene. CDR3 amino acids: CASTGGETQYF. The CDR3 nucleotides read TGTGCCAGCACGGGTGGAGAGACCCAGTACTTC.

This clone was seen a few times. The V call is TRBV18, the J call TRBJ1-1; D not certain. Trimming removed 1 base at V and 1 base at J, with 1 base between. Germline assignment: CDR1 KGHSH and CDR2 LQKENI. There are 12 residues in the CDR3. Written as DNA, the CDR3 is TGTGCCAGCTCACCACGGAACACTGAAGCTTTCTTT. This gives the protein CASSPRNTEAFF.

The J gene is TRBJ1-2, the V gene TRBV14; maybe TRBD1 (5 bases). CDR1 is SGHDN and CDR2 is FVKESK in the germline V gene. Trimming took 4 bases from V and 8 from J, leaving 14 bases between them. The CDR3 is 13 amino acids. CDR3 DNA sequence: TGTGCCAGCAGCCTAAAACCAGGGCACGGCTACACCTTC. Its protein is CASSLKPGHGYTF.

This chain connects TRBV14 to TRBJ2-7; perhaps TRBD1 as D (6 bases). The CDR3 runs 12 residues. Germline lookup yields CDR1 SGHDN and CDR2 FVKESK. V dropped 3 bases and J dropped 8 bases, with 11 bases sitting between them. The CDR3 DNA follows: TGTGCCAGCAGCCAGAAACAGGGCCAGCAGTACTTC. Its translation is CASSQKQGQQYF. Combining the CDR3 with reference TRBV14 and TRBJ2-7 gives the whole variable domain EAGVTQFPSHSVIEKGQTVTLRCDPISGHDNLYWYRRVMGKEIKFLLHFVKESKQDESGMPNNRFLAERTGGTYSTLKVQPAELEDSGVYFCASSQKQGQQYFGPGTRLTVT.

This chain links TRBV7-3 with TRBJ2-5; maybe TRBD1 (5 bases). CDR3 size: 15 residues. V lost 0 bases to trimming and J lost 4 bases, with 12 bases between them. Germline assignment: CDR1 SGHTA and CDR2 FQGTGA. CDR3 sequence (DNA): TGTGCCAGCAGCTTAACGCAGGGTCTAGGAGAGACCCAGTACTTC. Its protein product is CASSLTQGLGETQYF.

This clone was recorded a few times. The CDR3, as DNA: TGTGCTAGTGCCCTATCTGATCAGCCCCAGCATTTT. Its translation is CASALSDQPQHF. The rearrangement links TRBV12-5 to TRBJ1-5; D is undetermined. The CDR3 spans 12 residues. Germline V CDR1 and CDR2: LGHNT, FRNRAP. V was cut by 7 bases and J by 5 bases, with 9 bases left in between. The full variable domain, rest sourced from reference TRBV12-5 and TRBJ1-5, is DARVTQTPRHKVTEMGQEVTMRCQPILGHNTVFWYRQTMMQGLELLAYFRNRAPLDDSGMPKDRFSAEMPDATLATLKIQPSEPRDSAVYFCASALSDQPQHFGDGTRLSIL.

By proportion, this clone is medium-sized (0.01 to 0.1%). The chain has TRBV19 and TRBJ1-5; TRBD1 is a possible D gene (5 bases). Deletions cut 2 bases from V and 1 base from J, with 9 bases between. In germline, CDR1 is LNHDA, CDR2 SQIVND (reference sequence). There are 15 residues in the CDR3. Here the CDR3 reads CASSIQGGSNQPQHF. The CDR3 DNA is TGTGCCAGTAGTATACAGGGTGGGAGCAATCAGCCCCAGCATTTT.